The rows below give T cell receptor beta chains drawn from one sample of a study of T cells in Graves' hyperthyroidism and ophthalmopathy. TCRdb reprocessed the multiplex PCR reads via MiXCR and lists one record per CDR3 protein. The sample gives over 250,000 distinct CDR3 sequences, about 20% of which show up once; roughly 60% is in the top ten. The sequenced material came from blood. These receptors all stem from a man in his thirties or forties with Graves' ophthalmopathy. The CDR3 runs from the conserved cysteine through the conserved F or W. D genes are given only for firm matches. The listing skips clone size in some rows; elsewhere it reads once, few, many or a size class.

>TRBV12-3/TRBV12-4|14|many|TRBJ2-2|.
TGTGCCAGCCAGGACGGGGCGAACACCGGGGAGCTGTTTTTT
CASQDGANTGELFF
>TRBV28|12|many|TRBJ2-3|TRBD1
TGTGCCAGCAGTATGGGACAGGGGCCGCAGTATTTT
CASSMGQGPQYF
>TRBV28|14|many|TRBJ2-7|TRBD2
TGTGCCAGCACCCGTAGCGGGAGTCTCTACGAGCAGTACTTC
CASTRSGSLYEQYF
>TRBV20-1|14|many|TRBJ1-2|TRBD1
TGCAGTGCTAGAGACCCCAGGGGGACCTATGGCTACACCTTC
CSARDPRGTYGYTF
>TRBV2|14|many|TRBJ2-7|.
TGTGCCAGCAGCCTGAGAACAGGGAAATACGAGCAGTACTTC
CASSLRTGKYEQYF
>TRBV12-3/TRBV12-4|14|few|TRBJ2-1|TRBD2
TGTGCCAGCAGCCGAGCGGGAGAGACCAATGAGCAGTTCTTC
CASSRAGETNEQFF
>TRBV7-9|16|.|TRBJ2-5|.
TGTGCCAGCAGCTTATATCCCGGACGCATCCAAGAGACCCAGTACTTC
CASSLYPGRIQETQYF
>TRBV20-1|14|.|TRBJ2-1|.
TGCAGTGCTGATGCACAGGGAGGGTACAATGAGCAGTTCTTC
CSADAQGGYNEQFF
>TRBV28|12|.|TRBJ2-7|.
TGTGCCAGCAGTTTCTCGGCCTACGAGCAGTACTTC
CASSFSAYEQYF
>TRBV5-8|15|.|TRBJ1-3|.
TGTGCCAGCAGCTTTGCAGGGATCTCTGGAAACACCATATATTTT
CASSFAGISGNTIYF
>TRBV9|14|.|TRBJ1-6|.
TGTGCCAGCAGCGTAGTTCCAGATAATTCACCCCTCCACTTT
CASSVVPDNSPLHF
>TRBV7-9|17|many|TRBJ2-7|.
TGTGCCAGCAGCTTAGTTGGCCGGCAGTTTGACTCCTACGAGCAGTACTTC
CASSLVGRQFDSYEQYF
>TRBV4-1|15|few|TRBJ2-3|TRBD1
TGCGCCAGCAGCCAAGGACAGGGAGTAACAGATACGCAGTATTTT
CASSQGQGVTDTQYF
>TRBV5-1|15|.|TRBJ2-7|.
TGCGCCAGCAGCTCCCGGGACCTGGTCTCCTACGAGCAGTACTTC
CASSSRDLVSYEQYF
>TRBV27|15|many|TRBJ2-7|.
TGTGCCAGCAGTCCCAGGCCCGCGACAGCCTACGAGCAGTACTTC
CASSPRPATAYEQYF
>TRBV7-2|15|.|TRBJ2-3|.
TGTGCCAGCAGCTTAGATTTCGGATCCACAGATACGCAGTATTTT
CASSLDFGSTDTQYF
>TRBV5-1|12|few|TRBJ2-3|.
TGCGCCAGCAGCCGGACCACAGATACGCAGTATTTT
CASSRTTDTQYF
>TRBV19|15|.|TRBJ2-1|.
TGTGCCAGTTCTCCTTCGGCTATAATAGTGGATGAGCAGTTCTTC
CASSPSAIIVDEQFF
>TRBV19|13|.|TRBJ2-7|.
TGTGCCAGTAAGGACCGAGGCCCCTACGAGCAGTACTTC
CASKDRGPYEQYF
>TRBV13|14|many|TRBJ2-3|.
TGTGCCAGCAGTGGCCGAGCCTTCACAGATACGCAGTATTTT
CASSGRAFTDTQYF
>TRBV2|13|many|TRBJ2-1|.
TGTGCCAGCAGATCGAGCTCCTACAATGAGCAGTTCTTC
CASRSSSYNEQFF
>TRBV12-3/TRBV12-4|17|many|TRBJ1-5|TRBD1
TGTGCCAGCACCCCCTCCGGGACAGAGGGCTTCAATCAGCCCCAGCATTTT
CASTPSGTEGFNQPQHF
>TRBV10-3|15|once|TRBJ2-2|TRBD2
TGTGCCATCAGCACGGGTCGGGAGGACACCGGGGAGCCGTTTTTT
CAISTGREDTGEPFF
>TRBV15|16|.|TRBJ1-1|TRBD1
TGTGCCACCAGCAGATCTCACAGGGGACCAAACACTGAAGCTTTCTTT
CATSRSHRGPNTEAFF
>TRBV5-6|18|.|TRBJ1-2|TRBD1
TGTGCCAGCAGCCTCCGATGGACAGGGGGCGAAACTAACTATGGCTACACCTTC
CASSLRWTGGETNYGYTF
>TRBV5-1|11|.|TRBJ2-5|.
TGCGCCAGCAAAAGCGGGGAGACCCAGTACTTC
CASKSGETQYF
>TRBV10-1|14|.|TRBJ1-1|.
TGCGCCAGCAGTGATCACGGAGTGAACACTGAAGCTTTCTTT
CASSDHGVNTEAFF
>TRBV11-1|16|.|TRBJ1-2|.
TGTGCCAGCAGCCAAGATCAGTGGGGTGGGGGATATGGCTACACCTTC
CASSQDQWGGGYGYTF
>TRBV10-1|13|few|TRBJ2-2|TRBD1
TGCGCCTCCCCGGGACAGGGGTCCGGGGAGCTGTTTTTT
CASPGQGSGELFF
>TRBV12-3/TRBV12-4|16|few|TRBJ1-2|TRBD1
TGTGCCAGCAGTCTCATCACAGGGGGCGCTGGCTATGGCTACACCTTC
CASSLITGGAGYGYTF
>TRBV6-1|16|once|TRBJ2-1|TRBD2
TGTGCCAGCAGTGAATGGCCAGCGGGAGCGAGTCATGAGCAGTTCTTC
CASSEWPAGASHEQFF
>TRBV27|13|.|TRBJ2-1|.
TGTGCCAGCAGTTCCCGGAATTACAATGAGCAGTTCTTC
CASSSRNYNEQFF
>TRBV3-1|16|.|TRBJ2-1|TRBD2
TGTGCCAGCAGCCAAGAAGGGACTAGCGGGAGTAACGAGCAGTTCTTC
CASSQEGTSGSNEQFF
>TRBV19|16|.|TRBJ1-5|TRBD1
TGTGCCAGTAGTATTGATGGCAGGGGGCTACCCCAGCCCCAGCATTTT
CASSIDGRGLPQPQHF
>TRBV14|14|.|TRBJ2-1|.
TGTGCCAGCAGTCAGATCGAGGGCTCGAATGAGCAGTTCTTC
CASSQIEGSNEQFF
>TRBV10-3|13|.|TRBJ1-6|TRBD1
TGTGCCAACAAACAGGGGGCGGATTCACCCCTCCACTTT
CANKQGADSPLHF
>TRBV20-1|14|once|TRBJ1-1|.
TGCAGTGCTAGAGATGAGGACAGGAACACTGAAGCTTTCTTT
CSARDEDRNTEAFF
>TRBV12-3/TRBV12-4|15|.|TRBJ2-3|.
TGTGCCAGCAGTTTTAGCGCCCAAAAGGCAGATACGCAGTATTTT
CASSFSAQKADTQYF
>TRBV10-3|13|many|TRBJ1-1|TRBD1
TGTGCCATCAAGGGACAGGAGAACACTGAAGCTTTCTTT
CAIKGQENTEAFF
>TRBV5-5|14|many|TRBJ1-1|.
TGTGCCAGCAGCTTCGTCGTGATGAACACTGAAGCTTTCTTT
CASSFVVMNTEAFF
>TRBV10-3|14|.|TRBJ1-5|.
TGTGCCATCAGTGCGGGAGGCTACAATCAGCCCCAGCATTTT
CAISAGGYNQPQHF
>TRBV7-8|15|.|TRBJ2-3|.
TGTGCCAGCAGCTTTCTTGCGGGGAGCACAGATACGCAGTATTTT
CASSFLAGSTDTQYF
>TRBV3-1|17|many|TRBJ1-1|.
TGTGCCAGCAGCCAAGATCCTAAGAGCAGAGCAAACACTGAAGCTTTCTTT
CASSQDPKSRANTEAFF